The T cell receptor beta chain described here comes from a study of cytomegalovirus exposure and HLA in healthy donors. Study overall: Ancestry clustering placed around four fifths of several hundred genotyped donors in the Caucasian-associated cluster. Study-level results: Per published reports, the classifier diagnosed cytomegalovirus status with high specificity and sensitivity. The study carried out a later analysis of TCR beta sequences. It associated approximately 17,000 of them with specific HLA alleles at a false discovery rate of 0.05.

As concerns this clone: Its antigen is unidentified. At one end the junction does not follow the germline gene, possibly because of a read error.

Vbeta (60) and Jbeta (13) primers were used in the PCR. Sequencing used immunoSEQ multiplex PCR; TCRdb keeps in-frame clones, though not all of them. The table has about 180,000 clones, around 80% seen once. Looked up from germline, CDR1 is MDHEN and CDR2 is SYDVKM. The CDR3 covers 16 residues. The chain has TRBV28 and TRBJ1-2, with 7 bases identical to TRBD1. The material sequenced was PBMCs. The clonotype was recovered from a woman aged 45-60 years in good health and CMV-seropositive. CDR3 sequence: CASSLIRETGTETYAF. The CDR3 coding sequence is TGTGCCAGCAGCCTCATTCGCGAAACCGGGACAGAGACCTACGCCTTC.